This entry lists 26 T cell receptor beta chains sequenced from one sample in a study of OX40 agonist ivuxolimab in advanced cancers. The library was made by the immunoSEQ multiplex PCR assay. Not all clones reach the TCRdb copy of this immuneACCESS table, which keeps in-frame sequences only. Checked studies attribute under half of the gap to unresolved V genes and leave the rest unexplained. The sample table lists about 26,000 clones, just under 85% of them with a count of one. More than 20% of the sample comes from the top ten. This specimen was CD4+ or CD8+ T cells sorted from blood, taken in a trial of the OX40 agonist ivuxolimab. The receptors originated from an adult with an advanced solid tumor such as melanoma, head and neck, liver or kidney cancer.

This chain joins TRBV6-5 and TRBJ1-2, with 12 bases identical to TRBD1. The germline V gene has CDR1 MNHEY and CDR2 SVGAGI. V was clipped by 4 bases and J by 7 bases; unmatched bases: 7. The CDR3 has 15 amino acids. The CDR3 nucleotides are TGTGCCAGCAGTTCTCCGGGACAGGGGGCGGGTGGCTACACCTTC. Its translation: CASSSPGQGAGGYTF.

V usage is TRBV27 and J usage is TRBJ2-7, with unresolved D. The V and J ends lost 5 bases and 2 bases respectively, with 10 bases between them. This CDR3 is 13 amino acids long. Germline CDR1 reads MNHEY; CDR2 reads SMNVEV (reference sequence). This CDR3 is CASSIRATYEQYF. The CDR3 DNA reads as TGTGCCAGCAGTATCCGGGCTACCTACGAGCAGTACTTC.

The chain recombines TRBV6-1 with TRBJ1-1; D perhaps matches TRBD1 (6 bases). Trimming left V 4 bases short and J 1 base short, with 10 bases between. Germline values: CDR1 MNHNS, CDR2 SASEGT. The CDR3 loop spans 14 amino acids. This CDR3 reads CASSGWGPNTEAFF. Here the CDR3 DNA reads TGTGCCAGCAGTGGTTGGGGGCCGAACACTGAAGCTTTCTTT.

This sequence joins TRBV5-8 and TRBJ1-2; D ambiguous. With 2 bases removed from V and 8 bases from J, the gap between germline ends came to 13 bases. The CDR3 is 13 amino acids. CDR1 is SGHTS, CDR2 YDEGEE, per germline. The CDR3 is CASSLTLPWGYTF. The CDR3 DNA sequence: TGTGCCAGCAGCTTAACCCTCCCCTGGGGCTACACCTTC.

V is TRBV19 and J is TRBJ1-2; D not resolved. From germline, CDR1 is LNHDA and CDR2 SQIVND (reference sequence). The CDR3 has 15 residues. Trimming shortened V by 3 bases and J by 6 bases, and 17 bases separated the two germline ends. The DNA for the CDR3 is TGTGCCAGTAGTATTCGAATCGGGCTTTCCGATGGCTACACCTTC. Translation: CASSIRIGLSDGYTF.

This chain links TRBV9 with TRBJ1-1; TRBD1 might be the D (5 bases). The germline V gene encodes CDR1 SGDLS and CDR2 YYNGEE. V was cut by 4 bases and J by 9 bases, with 13 bases left in between. The length of the CDR3 is 12 residues. CDR3 sequence (DNA): TGTGCCAGCAGCCCCCCACAGGTTCAAGCTTTCTTT. It encodes CASSPPQVQAFF.

This rearrangement joins TRBV27 to TRBJ1-4; no reliable D call. V lost 5 bases and J 8 bases, leaving 18 bases between the germline ends. The CDR3 is made up of 15 amino acids. CDR1 and CDR2 (germline): MNHEY, SMNVEV (reference sequence). CDR3 coding DNA: TGTGCCAGCAGTCCCCGCCCAGGCAGCGGGGAAAAACTGTTTTTT. Protein: CASSPRPGSGEKLFF.

The chain has TRBV9 and TRBJ1-2; TRBD1 agrees at 9 bases. The trim removed 0 bases at V and 5 bases at J, leaving 2 bases unmatched. CDR1 and CDR2 (germline): SGDLS, YYNGEE. The CDR3 runs 14 residues. This CDR3 is CASSVAGTGYGYTF. In DNA, the CDR3 is TGTGCCAGCAGCGTAGCTGGGACAGGGTATGGCTACACCTTC.

The chain recombines TRBV11-2 with TRBJ1-2; 8 nucleotides line up with TRBD1. CDR3 length: 15 residues. CDR1 and CDR2 from the germline V gene are SGHAT and FQNNGV. V lost 1 base, J lost 8 bases, and 9 bases stayed unmatched. The CDR3 sequence: CASSLGQGLSGGYTF. DNA for the CDR3: TGTGCCAGCAGCTTAGGACAGGGGTTGTCAGGCGGCTACACCTTC.

J is TRBJ1-3 and V is TRBV2; possibly TRBD1 for D (6 bases). Trimming shortened V by 7 bases and J by 0 bases, and 13 bases separated the two germline ends. Germline CDR1 reads SNHLY; CDR2 reads FYNNEI. The CDR3 runs 15 residues. CDR3 nucleotide sequence: TGTGCCAGCACCGAGGGGGGTGGCTCTGGAAACACCATATATTTT. This sequence encodes CASTEGGGSGNTIYF.

The chain combines TRBV27 with TRBJ2-3; D ambiguous. CDR1 and CDR2 from the germline V gene are MNHEY and SMNVEV (reference sequence). This CDR3 contains 16 residues. Trimming shortened V by 3 bases and J by 6 bases, and 19 bases separated the two germline ends. The CDR3 spells CASSLIPTRMLDTQYF. CDR3 in DNA: TGTGCCAGCAGTTTGATTCCGACCAGGATGCTCGATACGCAGTATTTT.

The chain links TRBV27 to TRBJ2-7; the D is unclear. Per the germline V gene, CDR1 is MNHEY and CDR2 is SMNVEV (reference sequence). The CDR3 consists of 15 residues. Between the trimmed V and J ends, which lost 5 bases and 4 bases, there was a span of 18 bases. The DNA for the CDR3 is TGTGCCAGCAGTATCGTCCGCGGCAGACTTTACGAGCAGTACTTC. Translation: CASSIVRGRLYEQYF.

In its sample, this clone was seen once. The chain links TRBV5-6 to TRBJ1-4, with no clear D. The germline V gene has CDR1 SGHDT and CDR2 YYEEEE. The CDR3 length is 13 residues. V was shortened by 2 bases and J by 7 bases, with 9 bases between the two germline ends. CDR3 nucleotide sequence: TGTGCCAGCAGCTTACGCTATACTGAAAAACTGTTTTTT. Encoded protein: CASSLRYTEKLFF.

CDR3 sequence (DNA): TGTGCCAGTAGAGCAGGGGGGAAAACTGAAGCTTTCTTT. Its protein product is CASRAGGKTEAFF. The chain uses TRBV19 and TRBJ1-1; 7 bases align to TRBD1. Germline V gives CDR1 LNHDA, CDR2 SQIVND (reference sequence). V lost 6 bases, J lost 5 bases, and 6 bases stayed unmatched. The CDR3 loop spans 13 amino acids.

The chain recombines TRBV28 with TRBJ2-1; 10 bases map to TRBD1. This CDR3 region has 14 residues. Germline lookup yields CDR1 MDHEN and CDR2 SYDVKM. V trimming: 3 bases; J trimming: 8 bases; junction bases outside the gene matches: 4. In DNA, the CDR3 is TGTGCCAGCAGTTTGGGACAGGGGAGCGATGAGCAGTTCTTC. Translation: CASSLGQGSDEQFF.

The rearrangement joins TRBV2 to TRBJ2-3, with D possibly TRBD2 on 6 matching bases. The CDR3 runs 14 residues. Trimming removed 3 bases from V and 5 bases from J, with 12 bases in between. From germline, CDR1 is SNHLY and CDR2 FYNNEI. The CDR3 sequence: CASSDPGGVDTQYF. For the CDR3, the DNA is TGTGCCAGCAGTGATCCCGGGGGTGTAGATACGCAGTATTTT.

By frequency in the sample, this clone is medium-sized. This sequence joins TRBV7-2 and TRBJ2-1; TRBD2 is a possible D gene (6 bases). The CDR3 covers 16 residues. Trimming left V 1 base short and J 3 bases short, with 13 bases between. Germline V gene sequence: CDR1 SGHTA, CDR2 FQGNSA. CDR3 sequence reads: CASSLVSGVVYNEQFF. In DNA form, the CDR3 reads TGTGCCAGCAGCTTAGTCTCGGGGGTCGTCTACAATGAGCAGTTCTTC.

The J gene is TRBJ1-2, the V gene TRBV4-2, with D maybe TRBD1 (5 bases). V was pared by 0 bases and J by 4 bases, with 9 bases between. This CDR3 contains 14 residues. Germline loops: CDR1 LGHNA, CDR2 YNFKEQ. In DNA form, the CDR3 reads TGTGCCAGCAGCCAAGATGACAGCCCCTATGGCTACACCTTC. Translating gives CASSQDDSPYGYTF.

The chain carries TRBV29-1 and TRBJ2-7; D is unresolved. The CDR3 consists of 16 residues. V gave up 4 bases and J gave up 0 bases, with 19 bases separating them. The germline V gene encodes CDR1 SQVTM and CDR2 ANQGSEA. The CDR3 bases are TGCAGCGTTGCTGCCCCAACTTCCCGCAGCTCCTACGAGCAGTACTTC. Encoded protein: CSVAAPTSRSSYEQYF.

CDR3 residues: CAWNRGNTIYF. The CDR3 region has the DNA TGTGCCTGGAACAGGGGAAACACCATATATTTT. The genes are TRBV30 and TRBJ1-3; D is perhaps TRBD1 (5 bases). V was clipped by 4 bases and J by 4 bases, with 5 bases between them. Germline V gene lookup returns CDR1 GTSNPN and CDR2 SVGIG (reference sequence). The CDR3 has 11 residues.

J is TRBJ1-2 and V is TRBV10-3; D remains unclear. The CDR3 loop spans 17 amino acids. V was cut by 1 base and J by 3 bases, with 18 bases left in between. Germline-derived CDR1 and CDR2 are ENHRY and SYGVKD. CDR3 residues: CAISELEFINTDYGYTF. DNA of the CDR3: TGTGCCATCAGTGAGTTGGAATTTATCAATACGGACTATGGCTACACCTTC.

The chain recombines TRBV30 with TRBJ2-7, with TRBD1 identical over 8 bases. The length of the CDR3 is 14 residues. The V and J ends lost 2 bases and 0 bases, in that order; junction bases with no gene match: 3. CDR1 GTSNPN and CDR2 SVGIG come from the germline V gene (reference sequence). The CDR3 coding sequence is TGTGCCTGGAGTTGGACAGGGAGCTCCTACGAGCAGTACTTC. It translates to CAWSWTGSSYEQYF.

The rearrangement joins TRBV7-2 to TRBJ2-7, with 11 positions matching TRBD2. Per the germline V gene, CDR1 is SGHTA and CDR2 is FQGNSA. This CDR3 has 15 amino acids. The V and J ends lost 5 bases and 2 bases, in that order; junction bases with no gene match: 5. The CDR3 here is CASSTGLADTYEQYF. CDR3 nucleotides: TGTGCCAGCAGCACGGGACTAGCGGACACCTACGAGCAGTACTTC. Drawing the rest from reference TRBV7-2 and TRBJ2-7, the complete variable domain is GAGVSQSPSNKVTEKGKDVELRCDPISGHTALYWYRQSLGQGLEFLIYFQGNSAPDKSGLPSDRFSAERTGGSVSTLTIQRTQQEDSAVYLCASSTGLADTYEQYFGPGTRLTVT.

CDR3 loop: CASSVLGRGYGYTF. For the CDR3, the DNA is TGTGCCAGCAGTGTCCTTGGCAGGGGTTATGGCTACACCTTC. This chain uses TRBV28 with TRBJ1-2; D may be TRBD1 (6 bases). V dropped 5 bases and J dropped 5 bases, with 15 bases sitting between them. The V gene's germline CDR1 is MDHEN and CDR2 SYDVKM. This CDR3 region has 14 residues.

The CDR3 DNA sequence: TGTGCCAGCAGCTTATTGTCCCACTCCTACGAGCAGTACTTC. Translation: CASSLLSHSYEQYF. This rearrangement joins TRBV13 to TRBJ2-7; D not resolved. This CDR3 has 14 residues. Germline CDR1 reads PRHDT; CDR2 reads FYEKMQ (reference sequence). Trimming left V 2 bases short and J 0 bases short, with 8 bases between.

The gene calls are TRBV11-3 and TRBJ2-7; D is perhaps TRBD2 (6 bases). Germline V gene data show CDR1 as SGHNT and CDR2 as YENEEA. The CDR3 loop spans 13 amino acids. Deletions cut 2 bases from V and 3 bases from J, with 8 bases between. CDR3 DNA: TGTGCCAGCAGCTTACCGGGGGTCTACGAGCAGTACTTC. It encodes CASSLPGVYEQYF.